This note documents a single T cell receptor beta chain sequence. The antigen is not known. Using immunoSEQ multiplex PCR, the repertoire was profiled, and TCRdb retains in-frame clones only, with some absent. The sample lists roughly 66,000 clones, 80% to 85% occurring once. The sample comes from a study of OX40 agonist ivuxolimab in advanced cancers. About the study: Patients were dosed intravenously with ivuxolimab at 0.01 to 10 mg/kg every 2 weeks. A mean age of approximately 58 years, range roughly 23 to 85, was recorded, and about 83% were male.

This CDR3 has 12 amino acids. CDR1 is MDHEN and CDR2 is SYDVKM in the germline V gene. V was shortened by 5 bases and J by 5 bases, with 9 bases between the two germline ends. Points from the study as a whole: Among the lowest peripheral clonal expansion occurred in 0.1-3.0 mg/kg partial responders. Some nonresponders additionally presented with little normalized T-cell clonal expansion.

This chain links TRBV28 with TRBJ1-2; D gene uncertain. The material sequenced was CD4+ or CD8+ T cells sorted from blood, taken in a trial of the OX40 agonist ivuxolimab. The clonotype originates from an adult with an advanced solid tumor such as melanoma, head and neck, liver or kidney cancer. The CDR3 region has the DNA TGTGCCAGCAGTCCTACGAGTTATGGCTACACCTTC. It yields the protein CASSPTSYGYTF.